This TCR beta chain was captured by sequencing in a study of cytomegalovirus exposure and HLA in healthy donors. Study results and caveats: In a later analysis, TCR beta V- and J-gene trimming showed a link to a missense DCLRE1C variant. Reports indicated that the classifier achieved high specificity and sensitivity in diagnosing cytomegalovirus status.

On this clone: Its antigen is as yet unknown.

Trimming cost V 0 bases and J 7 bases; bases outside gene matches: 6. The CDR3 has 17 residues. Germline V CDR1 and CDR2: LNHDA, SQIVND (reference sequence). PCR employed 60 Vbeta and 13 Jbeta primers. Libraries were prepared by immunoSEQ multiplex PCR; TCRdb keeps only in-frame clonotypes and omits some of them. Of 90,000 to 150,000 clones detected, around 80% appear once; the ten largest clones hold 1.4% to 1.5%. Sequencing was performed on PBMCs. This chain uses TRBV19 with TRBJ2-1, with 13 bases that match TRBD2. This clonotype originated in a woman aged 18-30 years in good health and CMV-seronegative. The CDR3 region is CASSIDLRLAGGNEQFF. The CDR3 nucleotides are TGTGCCAGTAGTATAGACCTACGACTAGCGGGGGGTAATGAGCAGTTCTTC.